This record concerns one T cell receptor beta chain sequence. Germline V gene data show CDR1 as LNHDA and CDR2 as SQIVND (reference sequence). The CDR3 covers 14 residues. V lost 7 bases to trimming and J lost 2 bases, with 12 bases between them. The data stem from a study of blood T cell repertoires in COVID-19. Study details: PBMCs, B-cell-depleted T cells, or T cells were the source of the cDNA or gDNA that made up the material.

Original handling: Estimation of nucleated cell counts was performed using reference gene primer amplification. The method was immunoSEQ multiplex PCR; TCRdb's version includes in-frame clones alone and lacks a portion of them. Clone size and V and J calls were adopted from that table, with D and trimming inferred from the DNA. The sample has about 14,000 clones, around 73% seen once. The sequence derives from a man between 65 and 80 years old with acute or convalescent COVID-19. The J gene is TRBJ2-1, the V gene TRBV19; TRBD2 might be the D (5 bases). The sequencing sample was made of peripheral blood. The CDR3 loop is CASNGGLTYNEQFF. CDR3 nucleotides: TGTGCCAGTAATGGAGGCTTGACCTACAATGAGCAGTTCTTC.